This T cell receptor (beta chain) stems from a study of shared clonotypes between healthy human individuals. Study observations and caveats: Of the naive CD4 clonotypes, approximately 5% were shared across several donors. Clonotype sharing among donors was expected to depend on sequencing depth.

Concerning this clone itself: Its antigen is unidentified.

V was cut by 5 bases and J by 1 base, with 16 bases left in between. This CDR3 is built from 16 residues. Germline V gives CDR1 LNHDA, CDR2 SQIVND (reference sequence). Investigators spread the genomic DNA of each subset evenly over several immunoSEQ plates. When replicate PCRs were run on sorted subsets, they used around 200 ng DNA, tens of thousands of T cell genomes. Using immunoSEQ multiplex PCR, the repertoire was profiled, and TCRdb retains in-frame clones only, with some absent. The sample lists about 2.3 million clones; approximately 95% were seen once. This sequence was found in a man aged 18 to 30 in good health. Some clones in this sample may be carry-over from other donors' samples. The chain couples TRBV19 to TRBJ2-3; D perhaps matches TRBD2 (7 bases). The specimen sequenced was naive CD4+ T cells from PBMCs. The subset denotes: CD45RA+ positively selected. The CDR3 region has the DNA TGTGCCAGTAGTCTCCGAGGGGGGGGTGGCACAGATACGCAGTATTTT. Amino acids: CASSLRGGGGTDTQYF.